These T cell receptor beta chains were read from a single sample in a study of sequential checkpoint blockade in melanoma. Repertoires were generated with immunoSEQ multiplex PCR, while TCRdb's copy carries only in-frame clones and drops some. The repertoire holds around 13,000 clones, with around 72% as singletons. Material: CD8+ T cells sorted from blood (inferred from file names), obtained from a patient given nivolumab and ipilimumab in sequence. The receptors were sampled from a human donor with melanoma. Each CDR3 is given with its conserved first and last residue. A D gene is named only where the DNA matches it firmly. Rows may omit the clone size; those that give it use once, few, many or a size class.

J gene | clone size | D gene | V gene | CDR3 DNA | CDR3 protein
TRBJ1-2 | few | . | TRBV5-1 | TGCGCCAGCAGCTTGGGGGCTGGCTACACCTTC | CASSLGAGYTF
TRBJ2-1 | . | . | TRBV9 | TGTGCCAGCAGCGGTACGGGGGATAGCTCCTACAATGAGCAGTTCTTC | CASSGTGDSSYNEQFF
TRBJ2-5 | . | . | TRBV2 | TGTGCCACCAAAACGGCAGGCTGGGAGACCCAGTACTTC | CATKTAGWETQYF
TRBJ2-5 | once | TRBD1 | TRBV6-6 | TGTGCCAGCAGTTCCGGACAGGGGGGGACCCAGTACTTC | CASSSGQGGTQYF
TRBJ2-5 | once | TRBD2 | TRBV4-1 | TGCGCCAGCAGTGAACGGGAGGCCCCCTTTGGAGAGCAGTACTTC | CASSEREAPFGEQYF
TRBJ2-4 | . | TRBD1 | TRBV15 | TGTGCCACCAGCAGAGTAGGGGGGCAGGGGGCGCAAATTCAGTACTTC | CATSRVGGQGAQIQYF
TRBJ2-1 | few | TRBD2 | TRBV29-1 | TGCAGCGTTGTATGGGGCGGGCCTAGCGGGAGGGATCCCAATGAGCAGTTCTTC | CSVVWGGPSGRDPNEQFF
TRBJ2-2 | . | . | TRBV27 | TGTGCCAGCAGTCCGGGACAGGCCCCTTCCCCTAGCGGGACGAACACCGGGGAGCTGTTTTTT | CASSPGQAPSPSGTNTGELFF
TRBJ2-7 | . | TRBD1 | TRBV7-6 | TGTGCCAGCAGCTTGAGGACAGGGGGCTCCGAGCAGTACTTC | CASSLRTGGSEQYF
TRBJ2-7 | . | . | TRBV4-3 | TGCGCCAGCAGCCAAGGAACAGGGAGCTTGTACGAGCAGTACTTC | CASSQGTGSLYEQYF
TRBJ2-7 | few | TRBD2 | TRBV7-2 | TGTGCCAGCAGCCCCCTGACTAGCGGGGACTTCTCCTACGAGCAGTACTTC | CASSPLTSGDFSYEQYF
TRBJ2-3 | . | . | TRBV5-1 | TGCGCCAGCAGCTTGGGACTAGAGTTTTCAGATACGCAGTATTTT | CASSLGLEFSDTQYF
TRBJ1-6 | . | . | TRBV30 | TGTGCCTGGAAAGTCAGCGGTCTCTATAATTCACCCCTCCACTTT | CAWKVSGLYNSPLHF
TRBJ2-5 | . | TRBD2 | TRBV2 | TGTGCCAGCTGGTGGGGACTAGCGAGTGAGACCCAGTACTTC | CASWWGLASETQYF
TRBJ1-5 | . | . | TRBV4-2 | TGTGCCAGCAGCCCGGGGGTAGGGAACAATCAGCCCCAGCATTTT | CASSPGVGNNQPQHF
TRBJ2-7 | few | TRBD1 | TRBV7-9 | TGTGCCAGCAGCTCCCGGGACAGGCTCTACGAGCAGTACTTC | CASSSRDRLYEQYF
TRBJ2-2 | . | TRBD1 | TRBV6-4 | TGTGCCAGCAGTGAGACAGGGGCCGGGGAGCTGTTTTTT | CASSETGAGELFF
TRBJ1-5 | . | TRBD1 | TRBV7-2 | TGTGCCAGCAGCTTGGGGACAGGGACTCAGCCCCAGCATTTT | CASSLGTGTQPQHF
TRBJ2-5 | . | . | TRBV30 | TGTGCCCTCCTGGTGGGGGGAGAGACCCAGTACTTC | CALLVGGETQYF
TRBJ2-7 | . | . | TRBV6-1 | TGTGCCAGCAGTGAGGGCAGGGCCTACGAGCAGTACTTC | CASSEGRAYEQYF
TRBJ1-2 | . | TRBD1 | TRBV4-1 | TGCGCCAGCAGCCAAGCTACAGTTCTGGGACAGGGTAACTATGGCTACACCTTC | CASSQATVLGQGNYGYTF
TRBJ1-5 | . | . | TRBV4-3 | TGCGCCAGCAGCCAAGGCGGGGCCCAGCCCCAGCATTTT | CASSQGGAQPQHF